Listed below are T cell receptor beta chains from one sample, sequenced in a study of blood T cells in healthy people across ages. TCRdb re-called the 5' RACE reads with MiXCR, one entry per CDR3 protein. The table includes about 900,000 distinct CDR3 sequences, about 44% detected once. Sequenced material: blood. The receptors here all came from a man younger than 45 in good health. Each CDR3 is given with its conserved first and last residue. The D gene is left open where the match is weak. The size entry is marked missing in some rows and otherwise reads once, few, many or a size class.

V gene: TRBV29-1; clone size: few; D gene: -; J gene: TRBJ2-7; CDR3 DNA: TGCAGCGTTGAAGAAAACAGGGCCGAGCAGTACTTC; CDR3 protein: CSVEENRAEQYF
V gene: TRBV29-1; clone size: few; D gene: TRBD1; J gene: TRBJ2-7; CDR3 DNA: TGCAGCGTCGACGGGACAGGGGAAGAGCAGTACTTC; CDR3 protein: CSVDGTGEEQYF
V gene: TRBV28; clone size: once; D gene: -; J gene: TRBJ1-2; CDR3 DNA: TGTGCCAGCAGTTTTCTAGGGGGGTCCTATGGCTACACCTTC; CDR3 protein: CASSFLGGSYGYTF
V gene: TRBV5-1; clone size: -; D gene: -; J gene: TRBJ2-3; CDR3 DNA: TGCGCCAGCAGCTTGGACCGGTGGCAGGTAGCCACAGATACGCAGTATTTT; CDR3 protein: CASSLDRWQVATDTQYF
V gene: TRBV6-2/TRBV6-3; clone size: -; D gene: -; J gene: TRBJ2-5; CDR3 DNA: TGTGCCAGCAGTTATCCGAGGGGGTCCCAAGAGACCCAGTACTTC; CDR3 protein: CASSYPRGSQETQYF
V gene: TRBV20-1; clone size: -; D gene: -; J gene: TRBJ2-3; CDR3 DNA: TGCAGTGCTCGCCGGGGAGGAGGGGGGGATACGCAGTATTTT; CDR3 protein: CSARRGGGGDTQYF
V gene: TRBV24-1; clone size: -; D gene: -; J gene: TRBJ2-1; CDR3 DNA: TGTGCCACCTCCGGGACAAACTACAATGAGCAGTTCTTC; CDR3 protein: CATSGTNYNEQFF
V gene: TRBV7-2; clone size: many; D gene: -; J gene: TRBJ1-2; CDR3 DNA: TGTGCCAGCAGCTTAAGCTATGGCTACACCTTC; CDR3 protein: CASSLSYGYTF
V gene: TRBV6-5; clone size: -; D gene: -; J gene: TRBJ2-1; CDR3 DNA: TGTGCCAGCAGTTACTCGATGGGGGGGCGCAATGAGCAGTTCTTC; CDR3 protein: CASSYSMGGRNEQFF
V gene: TRBV6-6; clone size: -; D gene: TRBD1; J gene: TRBJ2-7; CDR3 DNA: TGTGCCAGCAGTTACTCGGGACAGGACTCCTACGAGCAGTACTTC; CDR3 protein: CASSYSGQDSYEQYF
V gene: TRBV15; clone size: few; D gene: -; J gene: TRBJ1-1; CDR3 DNA: TGTGCCACCAGCAGAGATTGGTCTGGCGAAGCTTTCTTT; CDR3 protein: CATSRDWSGEAFF
V gene: TRBV20-1; clone size: -; D gene: TRBD1; J gene: TRBJ1-1; CDR3 DNA: TGCAGTGCCCCCGAGATGGGACAGCCGAACACTGAAGCTTTCTTT; CDR3 protein: CSAPEMGQPNTEAFF
V gene: TRBV9; clone size: few; D gene: TRBD1; J gene: TRBJ2-7; CDR3 DNA: TGTGCCAGCAGCGTCGGGACAGGCCTATTTTCCGAGCAGTACTTC; CDR3 protein: CASSVGTGLFSEQYF
V gene: TRBV4-1; clone size: many; D gene: TRBD2; J gene: TRBJ2-1; CDR3 DNA: TGCGCCAGCAGGCTAGCGGGGGGGCCGGTGGATTTTGAAGAGCAGTTCTTC; CDR3 protein: CASRLAGGPVDFEEQFF
V gene: TRBV20-1; clone size: -; D gene: TRBD1; J gene: TRBJ1-2; CDR3 DNA: TGCAGTGCTAGAGATACCGGGACAGGGGGCGGTCGTATCTATGGCTACACCTTC; CDR3 protein: CSARDTGTGGGRIYGYTF
V gene: TRBV11-2; clone size: -; D gene: TRBD2; J gene: TRBJ2-7; CDR3 DNA: TGTGCCAGCAGCGAAGAGGGACTAGCCACCTACGAGCAGTACTTC; CDR3 protein: CASSEEGLATYEQYF
V gene: TRBV6-5; clone size: -; D gene: TRBD1; J gene: TRBJ1-4; CDR3 DNA: TGTGCCAGCAGTTTGGAGGGGGCTACTAATAAAAAACTGTTTTTT; CDR3 protein: CASSLEGATNKKLFF
V gene: TRBV6-1; clone size: -; D gene: TRBD1; J gene: TRBJ1-1; CDR3 DNA: TGTGCCAGCAGTGAAGCGACAGGGACTGAAGCTTTCTTT; CDR3 protein: CASSEATGTEAFF
V gene: TRBV7-2; clone size: -; D gene: -; J gene: TRBJ2-7; CDR3 DNA: TGTGCCAGCAGCTCCGACAGGACCTCCTACGAGCAGTACTTC; CDR3 protein: CASSSDRTSYEQYF
V gene: TRBV12-3/TRBV12-4; clone size: few; D gene: -; J gene: TRBJ1-6; CDR3 DNA: TGTGCCAGCGCTCAGGGCGGATTCGATAATTCACCCCTCCACTTT; CDR3 protein: CASAQGGFDNSPLHF
V gene: TRBV20-1; clone size: few; D gene: -; J gene: TRBJ1-6; CDR3 DNA: TGCAGTGCTCCTGTACCGGGACACGCTAATTCACCCCTCCACTTT; CDR3 protein: CSAPVPGHANSPLHF
V gene: TRBV20-1; clone size: few; D gene: TRBD2; J gene: TRBJ2-1; CDR3 DNA: TGCAGTGCTAGAGAGTGGGGCGGGGGTTACAATGAGCAGTTCTTC; CDR3 protein: CSAREWGGGYNEQFF
V gene: TRBV2; clone size: -; D gene: -; J gene: TRBJ2-5; CDR3 DNA: TGTGCCTCCCTGGACAGAACCTTCCAAGAGACCCAGTACTTC; CDR3 protein: CASLDRTFQETQYF
V gene: TRBV25-1; clone size: few; D gene: TRBD1; J gene: TRBJ1-2; CDR3 DNA: TGTGCCAGCAGTGACCACCGGGACAGGGACTATGGCTACACCTTC; CDR3 protein: CASSDHRDRDYGYTF
V gene: TRBV10-3; clone size: -; D gene: TRBD1; J gene: TRBJ1-5; CDR3 DNA: TGTGCCATCAGAGGACAGGGGGGGCAGCCCCAGCATTTT; CDR3 protein: CAIRGQGGQPQHF
V gene: TRBV29-1; clone size: few; D gene: -; J gene: TRBJ2-3; CDR3 DNA: TGCAGCGTTGAAGGAGGGGCCGATACGCAGTATTTT; CDR3 protein: CSVEGGADTQYF
V gene: TRBV7-9; clone size: -; D gene: -; J gene: TRBJ2-5; CDR3 DNA: TGTGCCACCGGTACGTGGACCCAGTACTTC; CDR3 protein: CATGTWTQYF
V gene: TRBV7-2; clone size: few; D gene: TRBD2; J gene: TRBJ2-3; CDR3 DNA: TGTGCCAGCAGCTTAGCCTTCGGGCTAGCGGGGGCCTCCACAGATACGCAGTATTTT; CDR3 protein: CASSLAFGLAGASTDTQYF
V gene: TRBV20-1; clone size: few; D gene: -; J gene: TRBJ1-6; CDR3 DNA: TGCAGTGCTGCTCGGACGGCAGGCATCTATAATTCACCCCTCCACTTT; CDR3 protein: CSAARTAGIYNSPLHF
V gene: TRBV27; clone size: -; D gene: TRBD1; J gene: TRBJ1-2; CDR3 DNA: TGTGCCAGCAGTTTTGTAGGGGGCGCGTATGGCTACACCTTC; CDR3 protein: CASSFVGGAYGYTF
V gene: TRBV4-2; clone size: -; D gene: -; J gene: TRBJ1-5; CDR3 DNA: TGTGCCAGCAGCCAAGATGGAGGGCAAAATCAGCCCCAGCATTTT; CDR3 protein: CASSQDGGQNQPQHF
V gene: TRBV4-2; clone size: few; D gene: -; J gene: TRBJ2-1; CDR3 DNA: TGTGCCAGCAGCCAAGAAGTCACCACCGGACCCTACAATGAGCAGTTCTTC; CDR3 protein: CASSQEVTTGPYNEQFF
V gene: TRBV20-1; clone size: -; D gene: -; J gene: TRBJ1-4; CDR3 DNA: TGCAGTGTTCCCGGAGGGGAAACTAATGAAAAACTGTTTTTT; CDR3 protein: CSVPGGETNEKLFF
V gene: TRBV27; clone size: -; D gene: TRBD2; J gene: TRBJ2-7; CDR3 DNA: TGTGCCAGCAGTTTAGGGAGGGCTTGGAACGAGCAGTACTTC; CDR3 protein: CASSLGRAWNEQYF
V gene: TRBV20-1; clone size: -; D gene: TRBD2; J gene: TRBJ2-5; CDR3 DNA: TGCAGTGTTCAAGTCCCCCGCGGGGGGTTAGAGACCCAGTACTTC; CDR3 protein: CSVQVPRGGLETQYF
V gene: TRBV3-1; clone size: -; D gene: TRBD1; J gene: TRBJ1-4; CDR3 DNA: TGTGCCAGCAGCCCCGGACAGGAGGTAACTAATGAAAAACTGTTTTTT; CDR3 protein: CASSPGQEVTNEKLFF
V gene: TRBV29-1; clone size: -; D gene: -; J gene: TRBJ1-2; CDR3 DNA: TGCAGCGTTGAGAGTGACAGGACCCGTGTGGATGGTTACATCTTC; CDR3 protein: CSVESDRTRVDGYIF
V gene: TRBV4-1; clone size: few; D gene: -; J gene: TRBJ1-1; CDR3 DNA: TGCGCCAGCAGCCAGGCAATAGCGAACACTGAAGCTTTCTTT; CDR3 protein: CASSQAIANTEAFF
V gene: TRBV7-9; clone size: -; D gene: -; J gene: TRBJ2-6; CDR3 DNA: TGTACCAGCGGACAGAGCTCTGGGGCCAACGTCCTGACTTTC; CDR3 protein: CTSGQSSGANVLTF
V gene: TRBV29-1; clone size: -; D gene: -; J gene: TRBJ1-2; CDR3 DNA: TGCAGCGTTGAAGAAACAGGCGCGGGCTACACCTTC; CDR3 protein: CSVEETGAGYTF
V gene: TRBV4-1; clone size: -; D gene: -; J gene: TRBJ2-3; CDR3 DNA: TGCGCCAGCAGCCAAGAACCCCACATGATAGATACGCAGTATTTT; CDR3 protein: CASSQEPHMIDTQYF
V gene: TRBV5-1; clone size: -; D gene: -; J gene: TRBJ2-5; CDR3 DNA: TGCGCCAGCGATCTGTCTAGGCCAGAGACCCAGTACTTC; CDR3 protein: CASDLSRPETQYF
V gene: TRBV11-2; clone size: few; D gene: -; J gene: TRBJ1-4; CDR3 DNA: TGTGCCAGCAGCCTGAGCCTAACGTATGTCGGAAAACTGTTTTTT; CDR3 protein: CASSLSLTYVGKLFF
V gene: TRBV27; clone size: -; D gene: -; J gene: TRBJ1-4; CDR3 DNA: TGTGCCAGCAGTCCCGCCGGGGCCTCTAATGAAAAACTGTTTTTT; CDR3 protein: CASSPAGASNEKLFF
V gene: TRBV30; clone size: once; D gene: -; J gene: TRBJ2-7; CDR3 DNA: TGTGCCTGGAGTGTTTGGTCTGATGAGCAGTACTTC; CDR3 protein: CAWSVWSDEQYF
V gene: TRBV6-5; clone size: -; D gene: -; J gene: TRBJ2-1; CDR3 DNA: TGTGCCAGCAGTTACGCGATCAGGAGCTCCTACAATGAGCAGTTCTTC; CDR3 protein: CASSYAIRSSYNEQFF
V gene: TRBV11-3; clone size: -; D gene: TRBD1; J gene: TRBJ2-7; CDR3 DNA: TGTGCCAGCAGCTTACATGGGACAGGGGTCAATGAGCAGTACTTC; CDR3 protein: CASSLHGTGVNEQYF
V gene: TRBV6-5; clone size: -; D gene: -; J gene: TRBJ1-2; CDR3 DNA: TGTGCCAGCATGGGGGGCGACATCTATGGCTACACCTTC; CDR3 protein: CASMGGDIYGYTF
V gene: TRBV30; clone size: -; D gene: TRBD1; J gene: TRBJ2-3; CDR3 DNA: TGTGCCTGGAGACGTTTCCGGGACAGGGGCTCCACAGATACGCAGTATTTT; CDR3 protein: CAWRRFRDRGSTDTQYF
V gene: TRBV29-1; clone size: few; D gene: TRBD1; J gene: TRBJ2-2; CDR3 DNA: TGCAGCGTTGAAGACGGGACAGGGCGTTTCCTGCCGGCCGGGGAGCTGTTTTTT; CDR3 protein: CSVEDGTGRFLPAGELFF
V gene: TRBV5-1; clone size: -; D gene: -; J gene: TRBJ2-6; CDR3 DNA: TGCGCCAGCAGCTTTACCCGGAACTCTGGGGCCAACGTCCTGACTTTC; CDR3 protein: CASSFTRNSGANVLTF
V gene: TRBV11-2; clone size: once; D gene: -; J gene: TRBJ1-1; CDR3 DNA: TGTGCCAGCAGCTCTCGGACGGAGGTGGGGTTAAACGCTGAAGCTTTCTTT; CDR3 protein: CASSSRTEVGLNAEAFF
V gene: TRBV10-3; clone size: -; D gene: TRBD1; J gene: TRBJ2-3; CDR3 DNA: TGTGCCATCAAGCGACAGGGAACAGATACGCAGTATTTT; CDR3 protein: CAIKRQGTDTQYF
V gene: TRBV9; clone size: -; D gene: -; J gene: TRBJ2-2; CDR3 DNA: TGTGCCAGCAGCGCCGATGGGGAGCTGTTTTTT; CDR3 protein: CASSADGELFF